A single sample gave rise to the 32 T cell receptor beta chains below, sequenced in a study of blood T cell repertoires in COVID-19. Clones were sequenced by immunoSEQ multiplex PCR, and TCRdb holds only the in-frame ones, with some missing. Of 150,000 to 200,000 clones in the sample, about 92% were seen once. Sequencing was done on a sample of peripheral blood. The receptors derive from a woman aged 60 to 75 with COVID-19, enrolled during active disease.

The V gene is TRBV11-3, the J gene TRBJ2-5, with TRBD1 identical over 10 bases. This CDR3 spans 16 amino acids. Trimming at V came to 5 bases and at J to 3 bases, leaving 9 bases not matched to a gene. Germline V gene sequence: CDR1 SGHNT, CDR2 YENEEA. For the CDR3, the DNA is TGTGCCAGCAGCCTACGGACGGGACAGGGGAAAGAGACCCAGTACTTC. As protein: CASSLRTGQGKETQYF.

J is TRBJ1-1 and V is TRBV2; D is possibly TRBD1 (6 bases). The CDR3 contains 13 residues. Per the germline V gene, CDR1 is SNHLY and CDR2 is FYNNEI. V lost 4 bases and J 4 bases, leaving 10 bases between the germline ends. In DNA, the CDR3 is TGTGCCAGCAGTGGGTCAGGGGCCACTGAAGCTTTCTTT. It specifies CASSGSGATEAFF.

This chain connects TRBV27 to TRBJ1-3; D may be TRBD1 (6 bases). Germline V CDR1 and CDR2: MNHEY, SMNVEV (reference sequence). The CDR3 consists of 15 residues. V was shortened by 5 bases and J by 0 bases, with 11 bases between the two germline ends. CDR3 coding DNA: TGTGCCAGCAGTATAGCACAGGGCTCTGGAAACACCATATATTTT. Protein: CASSIAQGSGNTIYF.

In nucleotides, the CDR3 is TGTGCCAGCAGACCGACAGGGAACTATGGCTACACCTTC. Translating it yields CASRPTGNYGYTF. The chain uses TRBV7-9 and TRBJ1-2; 7 nucleotides line up with TRBD1. The trim removed 6 bases at V and 2 bases at J, leaving 3 bases unmatched. CDR3 size: 13 residues. Germline V gives CDR1 SEHNR, CDR2 FQNEAQ (reference sequence).

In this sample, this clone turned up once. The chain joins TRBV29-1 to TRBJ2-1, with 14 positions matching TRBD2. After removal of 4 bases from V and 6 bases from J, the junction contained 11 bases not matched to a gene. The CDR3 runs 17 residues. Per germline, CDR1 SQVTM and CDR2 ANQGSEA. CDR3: CSVATTSGGAWSNEQFF. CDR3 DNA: TGCAGCGTTGCCACGACTAGCGGGGGGGCCTGGTCCAATGAGCAGTTCTTC.

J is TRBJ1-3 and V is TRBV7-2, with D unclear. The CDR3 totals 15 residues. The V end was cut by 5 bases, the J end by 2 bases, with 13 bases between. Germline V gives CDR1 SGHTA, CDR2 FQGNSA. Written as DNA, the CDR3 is TGTGCCAGCAGCCCTCTTCCCGGGGCTGGAAACACCATATATTTT. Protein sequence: CASSPLPGAGNTIYF. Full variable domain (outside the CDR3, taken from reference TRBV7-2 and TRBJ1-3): GAGVSQSPSNKVTEKGKDVELRCDPISGHTALYWYRQSLGQGLEFLIYFQGNSAPDKSGLPSDRFSAERTGGSVSTLTIQRTQQEDSAVYLCASSPLPGAGNTIYFGEGSWLTVV.

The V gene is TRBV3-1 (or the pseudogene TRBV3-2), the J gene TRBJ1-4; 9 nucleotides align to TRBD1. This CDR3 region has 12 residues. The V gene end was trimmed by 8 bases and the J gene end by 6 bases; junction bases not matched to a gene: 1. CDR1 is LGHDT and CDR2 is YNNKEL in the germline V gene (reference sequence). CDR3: CASGTGHEKLFF. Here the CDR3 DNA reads TGTGCCAGCGGGACAGGGCATGAAAAACTGTTTTTT.

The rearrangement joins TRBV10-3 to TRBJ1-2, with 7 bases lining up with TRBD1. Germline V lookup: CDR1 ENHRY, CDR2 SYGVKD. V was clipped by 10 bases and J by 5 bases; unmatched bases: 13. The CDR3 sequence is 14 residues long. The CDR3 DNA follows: TGTGCCACCCGACAGGGCCCCGAGAGATATGGCTACACCTTC. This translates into CATRQGPERYGYTF.

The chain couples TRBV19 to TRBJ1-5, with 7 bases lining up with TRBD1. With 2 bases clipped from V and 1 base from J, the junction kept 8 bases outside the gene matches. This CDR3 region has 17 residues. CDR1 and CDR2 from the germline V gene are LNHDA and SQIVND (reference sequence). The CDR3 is CASSINKGAGSNQPQHF. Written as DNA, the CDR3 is TGTGCCAGTAGTATAAATAAGGGGGCTGGGAGCAATCAGCCCCAGCATTTT.

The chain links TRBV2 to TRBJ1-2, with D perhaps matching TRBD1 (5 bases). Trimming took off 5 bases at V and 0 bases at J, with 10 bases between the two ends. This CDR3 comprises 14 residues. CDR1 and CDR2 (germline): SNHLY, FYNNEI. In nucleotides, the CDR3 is TGTGCCAGCAGTTACGACAGTTCTAACTATGGCTACACCTTC. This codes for CASSYDSSNYGYTF.

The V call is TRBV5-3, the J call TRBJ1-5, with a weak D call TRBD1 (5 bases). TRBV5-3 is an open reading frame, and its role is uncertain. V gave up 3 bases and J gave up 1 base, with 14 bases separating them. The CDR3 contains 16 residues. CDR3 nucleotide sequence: TGTGCCAGAAGCTCTCCCGTCCAGGGCAGCAATCAGCCCCAGCATTTT. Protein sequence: CARSSPVQGSNQPQHF.

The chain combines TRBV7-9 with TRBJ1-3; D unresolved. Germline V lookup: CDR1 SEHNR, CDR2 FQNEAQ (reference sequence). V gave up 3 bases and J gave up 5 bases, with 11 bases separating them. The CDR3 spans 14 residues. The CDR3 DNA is TGTGCCAGCAGCTTGGGCCAGGTTCGAAACACCATATATTTT. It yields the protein CASSLGQVRNTIYF.

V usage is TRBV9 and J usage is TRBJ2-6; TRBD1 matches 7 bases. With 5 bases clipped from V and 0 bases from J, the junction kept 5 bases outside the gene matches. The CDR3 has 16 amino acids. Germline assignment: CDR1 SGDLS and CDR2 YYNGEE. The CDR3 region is CASSADRASGANVLTF. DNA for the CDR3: TGTGCCAGCAGTGCCGACAGGGCCTCTGGGGCCAACGTCCTGACTTTC. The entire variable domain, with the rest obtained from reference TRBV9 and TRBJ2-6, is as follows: DSGVTQTPKHLITATGQRVTLRCSPRSGDLSVYWYQQSLDQGLQFLIQYYNGEERAKGNILERFSAQQFPDLHSELNLSSLELGDSALYFCASSADRASGANVLTFGAGSRLTVL.

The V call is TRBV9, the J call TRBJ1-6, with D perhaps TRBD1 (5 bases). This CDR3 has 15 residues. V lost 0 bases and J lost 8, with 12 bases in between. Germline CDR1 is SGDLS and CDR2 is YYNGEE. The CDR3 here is CASSVGPGMDSPLHF. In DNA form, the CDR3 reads TGTGCCAGCAGCGTAGGTCCAGGGATGGATTCACCCCTCCACTTT. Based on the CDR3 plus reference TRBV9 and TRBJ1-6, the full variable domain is DSGVTQTPKHLITATGQRVTLRCSPRSGDLSVYWYQQSLDQGLQFLIQYYNGEERAKGNILERFSAQQFPDLHSELNLSSLELGDSALYFCASSVGPGMDSPLHFGNGTRLTVT.

This CDR3 is CASSYLVLSGGVSPLHF. CDR3 nucleotide sequence: TGTGCCAGCAGTTACTTGGTGTTGTCAGGGGGTGTTTCACCCCTCCACTTT. This rearrangement joins TRBV6-2 or TRBV6-3 to TRBJ1-6; 7 nucleotides agree with TRBD1. With V trimmed by 1 base and J by 9 bases, 12 bases remained unmatched. CDR1 and CDR2 from the germline V gene are MNHEY and SVGEGT. The CDR3 sequence is 17 residues long.

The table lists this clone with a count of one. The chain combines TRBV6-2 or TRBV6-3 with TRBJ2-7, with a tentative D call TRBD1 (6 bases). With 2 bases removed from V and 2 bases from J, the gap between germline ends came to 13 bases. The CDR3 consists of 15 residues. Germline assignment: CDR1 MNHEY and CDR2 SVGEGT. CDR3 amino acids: CASSYDRPTAYEQYF. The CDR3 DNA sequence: TGTGCCAGCAGTTACGACAGGCCCACAGCCTACGAGCAGTACTTC.

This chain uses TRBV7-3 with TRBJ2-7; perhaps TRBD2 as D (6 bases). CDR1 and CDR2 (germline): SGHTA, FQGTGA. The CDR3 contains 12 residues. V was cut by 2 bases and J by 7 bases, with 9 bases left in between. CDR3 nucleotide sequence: TGTGCCAGCAGCTTAGGCGGAGGGGAGCAGTACTTC. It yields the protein CASSLGGGEQYF.

This CDR3 reads CSGGQGAGGQETQYF. The CDR3 coding sequence is TGCAGCGGTGGACAGGGGGCAGGAGGTCAAGAGACCCAGTACTTC. This rearrangement joins TRBV29-1 to TRBJ2-5, with 11 bases lining up with TRBD1. CDR1 and CDR2 (germline): SQVTM, ANQGSEA. J gave up 2 bases and V 7 bases, and 9 bases lay outside the gene matches. The CDR3 contains 15 residues.

CDR3 sequence reads: CASSLTGVGTEAFF. The CDR3 bases are TGTGCCAGCAGCTTGACAGGGGTAGGCACTGAAGCTTTCTTT. This rearrangement joins TRBV7-2 to TRBJ1-1; 8 bases fit TRBD1. This CDR3 contains 14 residues. With V trimmed by 3 bases and J by 4 bases, 4 bases remained unmatched. Looked up from germline, CDR1 is SGHTA and CDR2 is FQGNSA.

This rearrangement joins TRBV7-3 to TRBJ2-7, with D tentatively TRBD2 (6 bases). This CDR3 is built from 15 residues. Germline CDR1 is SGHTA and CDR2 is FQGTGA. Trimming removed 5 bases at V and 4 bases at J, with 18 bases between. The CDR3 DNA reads TGTGCCAGCAGCCACGACCCCAGCGGGCCTTACGAGCAGTACTTC. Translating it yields CASSHDPSGPYEQYF.

The CDR3 here is CSIVTAAGTDYEQYF. The CDR3 DNA reads TGCAGCATTGTTACAGCCGCCGGGACAGACTACGAGCAGTACTTC. The chain couples TRBV29-1 to TRBJ2-7; 7 bases are a match to TRBD1. This CDR3 region has 15 residues. Germline V gene sequence: CDR1 SQVTM, CDR2 ANQGSEA. V lost 8 bases to trimming and J lost 3 bases; unmatched junction nucleotides: 16.

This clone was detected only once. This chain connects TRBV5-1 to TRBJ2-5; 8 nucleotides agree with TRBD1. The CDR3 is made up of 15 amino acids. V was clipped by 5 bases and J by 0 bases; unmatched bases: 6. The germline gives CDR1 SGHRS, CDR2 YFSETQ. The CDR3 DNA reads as TGCGCCAGCAGGACCGACAGGGGCGACCAAGAGACCCAGTACTTC. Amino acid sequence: CASRTDRGDQETQYF. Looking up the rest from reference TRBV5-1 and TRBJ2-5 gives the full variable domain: KAGVTQTPRYLIKTRGQQVTLSCSPISGHRSVSWYQQTPGQGLQFLFEYFSETQRNKGNFPGRFSGRQFSNSRSEMNVSTLELGDSALYLCASRTDRGDQETQYFGPGTRLLVL.

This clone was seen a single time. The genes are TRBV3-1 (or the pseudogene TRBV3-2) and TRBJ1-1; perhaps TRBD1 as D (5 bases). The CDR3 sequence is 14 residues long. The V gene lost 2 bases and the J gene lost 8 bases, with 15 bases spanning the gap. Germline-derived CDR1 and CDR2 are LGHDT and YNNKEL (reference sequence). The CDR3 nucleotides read TGTGCCAGCAGCCAAATAGGCCAGGGCAGGGAAGCTTTCTTT. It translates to CASSQIGQGREAFF.

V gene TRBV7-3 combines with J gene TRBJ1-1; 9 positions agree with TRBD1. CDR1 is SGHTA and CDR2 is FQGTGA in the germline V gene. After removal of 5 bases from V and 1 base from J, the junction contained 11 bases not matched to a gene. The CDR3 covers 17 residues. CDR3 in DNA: TGTGCCAGCAGCCCATCACAGGGGGCTGGCAAGAACACTGAAGCTTTCTTT. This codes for CASSPSQGAGKNTEAFF.

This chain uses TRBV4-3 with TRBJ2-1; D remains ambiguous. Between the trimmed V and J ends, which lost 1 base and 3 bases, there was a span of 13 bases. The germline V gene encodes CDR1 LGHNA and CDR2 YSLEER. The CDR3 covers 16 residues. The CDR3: CASSQGSQARYNEQFF. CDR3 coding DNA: TGCGCCAGCAGCCAAGGAAGCCAGGCCCGCTACAATGAGCAGTTCTTC.

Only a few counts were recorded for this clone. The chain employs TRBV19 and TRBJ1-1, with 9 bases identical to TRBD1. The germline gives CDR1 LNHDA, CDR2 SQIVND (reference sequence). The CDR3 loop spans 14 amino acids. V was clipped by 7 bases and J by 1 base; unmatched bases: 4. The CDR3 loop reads CASTPQGANTEAFF. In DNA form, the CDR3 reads TGTGCCAGTACCCCACAGGGGGCGAACACTGAAGCTTTCTTT.

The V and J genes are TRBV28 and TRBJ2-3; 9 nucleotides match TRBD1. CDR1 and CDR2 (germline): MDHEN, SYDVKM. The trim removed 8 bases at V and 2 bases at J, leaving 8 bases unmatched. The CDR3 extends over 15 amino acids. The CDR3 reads CASPPRQGDTDTQYF. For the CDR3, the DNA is TGTGCCAGCCCCCCCCGACAGGGGGACACAGATACGCAGTATTTT.

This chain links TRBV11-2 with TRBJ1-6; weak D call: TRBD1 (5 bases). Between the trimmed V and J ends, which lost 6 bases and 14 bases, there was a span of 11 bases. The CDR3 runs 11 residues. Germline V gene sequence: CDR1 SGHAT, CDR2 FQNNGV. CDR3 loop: CASSSGGALHF. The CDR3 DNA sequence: TGTGCCAGCAGTTCCGGGGGGGCCCTCCACTTT. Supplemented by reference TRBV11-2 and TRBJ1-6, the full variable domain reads EAGVAQSPRYKIIEKRQSVAFWCNPISGHATLYWYQQILGQGPKLLIQFQNNGVVDDSQLPKDRFSAERLKGVDSTLKIQPAKLEDSAVYLCASSSGGALHFGNGTRLTVT.

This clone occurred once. The CDR3 region has the DNA TGTGCCAGCAGTTCTCACTACCGGACAGGGGCAGCTTTCTTT. Translation: CASSSHYRTGAAFF. The chain carries TRBV6-2 or TRBV6-3 and TRBJ1-1, with TRBD1 identical over 9 bases. CDR3 length: 14 amino acids. With V trimmed by 4 bases and J by 10 bases, 10 bases remained unmatched. In germline, CDR1 is MNHEY, CDR2 SVGEGT.

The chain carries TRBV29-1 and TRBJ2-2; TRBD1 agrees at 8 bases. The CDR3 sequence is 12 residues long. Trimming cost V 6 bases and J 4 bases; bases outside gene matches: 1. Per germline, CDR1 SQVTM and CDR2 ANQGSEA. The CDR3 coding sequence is TGCAGCGTAGACAGGGGCACCGGGGAGCTGTTTTTT. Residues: CSVDRGTGELFF.

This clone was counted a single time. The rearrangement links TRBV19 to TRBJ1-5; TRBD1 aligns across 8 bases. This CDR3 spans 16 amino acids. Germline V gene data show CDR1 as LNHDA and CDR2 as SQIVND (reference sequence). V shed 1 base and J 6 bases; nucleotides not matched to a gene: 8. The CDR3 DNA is TGTGCCAGTAGTATAGGGACAGGGATTGTGGGTCAGCCCCAGCATTTT. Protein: CASSIGTGIVGQPQHF.

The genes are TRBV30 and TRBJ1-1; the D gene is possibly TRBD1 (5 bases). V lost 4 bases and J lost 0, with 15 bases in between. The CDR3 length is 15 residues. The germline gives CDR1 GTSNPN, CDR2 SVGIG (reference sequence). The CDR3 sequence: CAWNKWRGLNTEAFF. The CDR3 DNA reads TGTGCCTGGAATAAGTGGAGGGGTCTGAACACTGAAGCTTTCTTT.